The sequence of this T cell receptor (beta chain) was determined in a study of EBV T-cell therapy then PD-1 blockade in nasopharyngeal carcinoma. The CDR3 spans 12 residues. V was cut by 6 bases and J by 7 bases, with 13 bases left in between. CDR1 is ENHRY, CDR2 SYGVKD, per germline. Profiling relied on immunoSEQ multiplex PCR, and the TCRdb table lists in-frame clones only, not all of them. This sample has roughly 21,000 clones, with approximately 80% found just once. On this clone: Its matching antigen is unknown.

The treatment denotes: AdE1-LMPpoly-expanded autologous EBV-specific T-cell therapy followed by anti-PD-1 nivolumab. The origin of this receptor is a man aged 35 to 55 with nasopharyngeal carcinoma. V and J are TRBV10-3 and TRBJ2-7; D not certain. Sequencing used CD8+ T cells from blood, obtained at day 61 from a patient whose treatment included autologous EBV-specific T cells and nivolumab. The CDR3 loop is CAISARVGEQYF. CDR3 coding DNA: TGTGCCATCAGCGCACGGGTTGGGGAGCAGTACTTC.